The clone carrying this T cell receptor (beta chain) was observed a handful of times. The data belong to a study of cytotoxic CD8 clonotypes in ibrutinib-treated CLL. Assay: immunoSEQ multiplex PCR; the TCRdb copy retains only in-frame clones and omits some. This table has approximately 45,000 clones, 60% to 80% appearing once. The V gene's germline CDR1 is MNHNS and CDR2 SASEGT. Trimming shortened V by 2 bases and J by 7 bases, and 9 bases separated the two germline ends. The CDR3 is 14 amino acids. This rearrangement joins TRBV6-1 to TRBJ1-6; no reliable D call. Source: PBMCs, taken after 12 months of ibrutinib treatment. The sequence was obtained from a human donor with chronic lymphocytic leukemia. The CDR3 sequence: CASSEPAGNSPLHF. DNA for the CDR3: TGTGCCAGCAGTGAACCAGCGGGGAATTCACCCCTCCACTTT.